The present entry profiles one T cell receptor (beta chain) with its context. V lost 3 bases and J 9 bases, leaving 14 bases between the germline ends. There are 13 residues in the CDR3. Germline lookup yields CDR1 KGHSH and CDR2 LQKENI. The source of the sample is a study of blood T cell repertoires in COVID-19. Generated by immunoSEQ multiplex PCR, the TCRdb table keeps only in-frame clones and is missing some. The data contain 150,000 to 200,000 clones, 80% of them singletons. The TCR originated in a woman in her sixties or seventies who had recovered from COVID-19. Specimen: PBMCs or T cells enriched from blood (not recorded which). This chain joins TRBV18 and TRBJ1-2, with TRBD1 as a possible D gene (6 bases). Here the CDR3 DNA reads TGTGCCAGCTCACCGGTTCAGCAGGGGAGCTACACCTTC. It yields the protein CASSPVQQGSYTF.